The sample holds a few counts of the clone carrying this T cell receptor beta chain. Its target is unknown. TCRdb independently ran MiXCR on the RACE reads; one entry per CDR3 protein. Of fewer than 350,000 distinct CDR3 sequences listed, 7.5% to 8% were seen once; the top ten hold 1.2%. The source of the sample is a study of human T cells and chemical hapten exposure. Study-level background: The variation in per-sample TCR yields arose mainly from small differences in pooled library volumes. Study-wide results and caveats: Those TCRs sitting above 1 in 1000 frequency stayed the same with DPC sensitization.

The time point: pre-sensitization, week 0. Treatment given: therapeutic diphenylcyclopropenone sensitization with weekly scalp DPC. The specimen comprised whole blood, sampled in connection with sensitization to the hapten diphenylcyclopropenone (DPC). The TCR was taken from a man between 18 and 35 years old with alopecia areata. Some clones in this sample may be carry-over from other donors' samples.

Written as DNA, the CDR3 is TGCGCCAGCAGCTTGGAATGGGGCGCGGGTTCACCCCTCCACTTT. Its translation: CASSLEWGAGSPLHF. The chain carries TRBV5-1 and TRBJ1-6; D possibly corresponds to TRBD1 (5 bases). CDR1 SGHRS and CDR2 YFSETQ come from the germline V gene. The CDR3 covers 15 residues. V gave up 0 bases and J gave up 9 bases, with 13 bases separating them.